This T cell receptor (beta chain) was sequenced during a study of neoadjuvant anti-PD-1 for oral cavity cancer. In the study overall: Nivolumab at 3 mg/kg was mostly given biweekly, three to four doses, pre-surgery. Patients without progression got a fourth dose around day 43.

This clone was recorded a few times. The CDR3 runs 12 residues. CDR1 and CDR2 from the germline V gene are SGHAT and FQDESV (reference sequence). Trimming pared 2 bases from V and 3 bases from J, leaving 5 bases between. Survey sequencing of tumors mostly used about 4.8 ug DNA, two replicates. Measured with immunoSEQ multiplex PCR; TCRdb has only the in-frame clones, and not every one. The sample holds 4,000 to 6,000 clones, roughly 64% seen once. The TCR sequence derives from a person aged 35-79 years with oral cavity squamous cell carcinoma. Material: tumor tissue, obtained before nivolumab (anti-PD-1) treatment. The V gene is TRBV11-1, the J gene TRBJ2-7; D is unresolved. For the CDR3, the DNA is TGTGCCAGCAGCTTATCAGGCTACGAGCAGTACTTC. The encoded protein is CASSLSGYEQYF.